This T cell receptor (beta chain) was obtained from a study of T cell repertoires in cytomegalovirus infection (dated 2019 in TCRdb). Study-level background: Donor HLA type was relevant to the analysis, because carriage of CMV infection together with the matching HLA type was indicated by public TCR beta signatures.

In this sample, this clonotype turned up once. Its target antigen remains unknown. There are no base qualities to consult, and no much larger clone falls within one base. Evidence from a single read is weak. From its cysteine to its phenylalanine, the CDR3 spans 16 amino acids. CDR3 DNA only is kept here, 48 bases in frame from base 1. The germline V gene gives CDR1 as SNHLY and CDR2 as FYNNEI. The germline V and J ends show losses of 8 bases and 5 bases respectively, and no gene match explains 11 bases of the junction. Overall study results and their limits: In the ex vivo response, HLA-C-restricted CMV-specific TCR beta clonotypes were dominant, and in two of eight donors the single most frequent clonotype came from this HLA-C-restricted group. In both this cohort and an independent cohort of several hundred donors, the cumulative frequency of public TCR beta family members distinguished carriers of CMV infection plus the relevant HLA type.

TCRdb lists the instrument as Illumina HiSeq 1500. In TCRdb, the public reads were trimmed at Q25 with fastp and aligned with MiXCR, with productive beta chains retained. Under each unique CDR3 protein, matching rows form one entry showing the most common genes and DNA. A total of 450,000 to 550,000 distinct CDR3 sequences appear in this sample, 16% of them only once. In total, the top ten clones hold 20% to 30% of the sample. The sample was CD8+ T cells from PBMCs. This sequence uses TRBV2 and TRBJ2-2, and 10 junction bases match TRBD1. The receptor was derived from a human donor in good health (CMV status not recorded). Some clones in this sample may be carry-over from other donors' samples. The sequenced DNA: TGTGCCAGCGGAGCCTCGGGACAGGGGTGGACCGGGGAGCTGTTTTTT. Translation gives CASGASGQGWTGELFF.